The T cell receptor (beta chain) under discussion was sequenced for a study of blood T cell repertoires in COVID-19. The method was immunoSEQ multiplex PCR; TCRdb's version includes in-frame clones alone and lacks a portion of them. Counted here are 400,000 to 550,000 clones, 70% to 90% occurring once; the ten biggest clones make up just under 2%. Germline loops: CDR1 ENHRY, CDR2 SYGVKD. The CDR3 contains 14 residues. The V gene end was trimmed by 4 bases and the J gene end by 5 bases; junction bases not matched to a gene: 7. Sequencing used PBMCs or T cells enriched from blood (not recorded which). This receptor was obtained from a woman in her late teens or twenties with acute COVID-19. The chain is built from TRBV10-3 and TRBJ1-2, with TRBD1 matching over 7 bases. For the CDR3, the DNA is TGTGCCATCAGTGGACAGGGACCGGGATATGGCTACACCTTC. This translates into CAISGQGPGYGYTF.